This TCR beta chain derives from a study of memory CD4+ T cells and cytomegalovirus serostatus. Clones were sequenced by immunoSEQ multiplex PCR, and TCRdb holds only the in-frame ones, with some missing. The sample contains 50,000 to 65,000 clones, roughly three quarters of which appear only once. V shed 5 bases and J 2 bases; nucleotides not matched to a gene: 4. The CDR3 covers 16 residues. Germline V CDR1 and CDR2: SGHAT, FQDESV (reference sequence). Single viable CD3+CD4+CD8-CD45RO+ cells were sorted as the memory CD4+ T cells. This chain joins TRBV11-1 and TRBJ2-3; 13 nucleotides line up with TRBD2. What was sequenced was memory CD4+ T cells from blood. The clonotype was recovered from an adult in good health and CMV-seronegative. Here the CDR3 DNA reads TGTGCCAGCAGCCCTGGGACTAGCGGGGTCACAGATACGCAGTATTTT. Protein: CASSPGTSGVTDTQYF.